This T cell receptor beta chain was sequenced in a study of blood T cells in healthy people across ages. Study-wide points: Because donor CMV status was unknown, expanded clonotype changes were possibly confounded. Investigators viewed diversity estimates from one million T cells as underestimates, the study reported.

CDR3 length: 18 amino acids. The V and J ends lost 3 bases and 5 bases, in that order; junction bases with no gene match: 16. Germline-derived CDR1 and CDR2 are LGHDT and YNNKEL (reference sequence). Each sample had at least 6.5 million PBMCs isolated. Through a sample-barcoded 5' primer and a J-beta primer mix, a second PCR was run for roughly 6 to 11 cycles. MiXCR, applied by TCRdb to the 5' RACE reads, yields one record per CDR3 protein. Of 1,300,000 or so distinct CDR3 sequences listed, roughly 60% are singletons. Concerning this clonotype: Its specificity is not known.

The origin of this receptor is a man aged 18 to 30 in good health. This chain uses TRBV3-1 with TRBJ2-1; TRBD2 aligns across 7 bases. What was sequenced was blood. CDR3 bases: TGTGCCAGCAGCCATGCGCAGGGTCGAGCGGGACTTGACAATGAGCAGTTCTTC. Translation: CASSHAQGRAGLDNEQFF.